One sample yielded the 32 T cell receptor beta chains listed below, sequenced in a study of chemoradiotherapy in HPV16-positive cancers. Data came from immunoSEQ multiplex PCR; TCRdb stores just in-frame clones and leaves some out. The sample shows 910 or so clones, 82% of them seen only once. The specimen was tumor tissue, collected from a patient who underwent chemoradiotherapy. These receptors came from a human donor with HPV-associated anogenital cancer.

The chain couples TRBV4-3 to TRBJ2-7; 13 nucleotides line up with TRBD2. Germline CDR1 LGHNA, CDR2 YSLEER. The CDR3 extends over 15 amino acids. V was clipped by 4 bases and J by 3 bases; unmatched bases: 3. The CDR3 is CASSRGTSGNYEQYF. In DNA form, the CDR3 reads TGCGCCAGCAGCCGCGGGACTAGCGGGAACTACGAGCAGTACTTC.

The gene calls are TRBV5-4 and TRBJ1-6; 10 nucleotides match TRBD1. The J segment lost 3 bases and the V segment lost 3 bases, leaving 9 bases of the junction unmatched. The CDR3 loop spans 18 amino acids. Per germline, CDR1 SGHNT and CDR2 YYREEE (reference sequence). The CDR3 is CASSSGGQGGFYNSPLHF. Written as DNA, the CDR3 is TGTGCCAGCAGCTCTGGAGGACAGGGGGGATTCTATAATTCACCCCTCCACTTT. Combining the CDR3 with reference TRBV5-4 and TRBJ1-6 gives the whole variable domain ETGVTQSPTHLIKTRGQQVTLRCSSQSGHNTVSWYQQALGQGPQFIFQYYREEENGRGNFPPRFSGLQFPNYSSELNVNALELDDSALYLCASSSGGQGGFYNSPLHFGNGTRLTVT.

V usage is TRBV19 and J usage is TRBJ2-3; 10 bases align to TRBD1. The CDR3 is made up of 15 amino acids. The V gene end was trimmed by 5 bases and the J gene end by 5 bases; junction bases not matched to a gene: 7. Germline values: CDR1 LNHDA, CDR2 SQIVND (reference sequence). The CDR3, as DNA: TGTGCCAGTAGTGCGACAGGGGGCGAGATAGATACGCAGTATTTT. Amino acids: CASSATGGEIDTQYF. Filled out from reference TRBV19 and TRBJ2-3, the complete variable domain reads DGGITQSPKYLFRKEGQNVTLSCEQNLNHDAMYWYRQDPGQGLRLIYYSQIVNDFQKGDIAEGYSVSREKKESFPLTVTSAQKNPTAFYLCASSATGGEIDTQYFGPGTRLTVL.

The V and J genes are TRBV4-3 and TRBJ2-6; D may be TRBD2 (5 bases). The CDR3 runs 16 residues. Per germline, CDR1 LGHNA and CDR2 YSLEER. The germline V and J ends were trimmed by 4 bases and 0 bases, with 10 bases remaining between them. The CDR3 bases are TGCGCCAGCAGCCCGGACGAGGGCTCTGGGGCCAACGTCCTGACTTTC. It specifies CASSPDEGSGANVLTF.

This chain uses TRBV4-3 with TRBJ2-7; no firm D call. Germline CDR1 is LGHNA and CDR2 is YSLEER. The CDR3 covers 15 residues. Trimming shortened V by 0 bases and J by 2 bases, and 11 bases separated the two germline ends. In DNA, the CDR3 is TGCGCCAGCAGCCAAGAGGCGTCCCTCACCTACGAGCAGTACTTC. It translates to CASSQEASLTYEQYF.

The V gene is TRBV29-1, the J gene TRBJ2-7; a weak D match, TRBD2 (5 bases). Trimming removed 6 bases at V and 0 bases at J, with 12 bases between. Looked up from germline, CDR1 is SQVTM and CDR2 is ANQGSEA. The CDR3 length is 13 residues. CDR3 loop: CSVPSSGSYEQYF. CDR3 nucleotide sequence: TGCAGCGTCCCTTCCAGCGGCTCCTACGAGCAGTACTTC.

The chain combines TRBV11-2 with TRBJ1-6; 7 nucleotides align to TRBD1. Germline CDR1 reads SGHAT; CDR2 reads FQNNGV. The CDR3 sequence is 15 residues long. V lost 4 bases to trimming and J lost 5 bases; unmatched junction nucleotides: 5. The CDR3 spells CASSSRGRDNSPLHF. The DNA for the CDR3 is TGTGCCAGCAGCTCGAGGGGGCGAGATAATTCACCCCTCCACTTT.

The genes are TRBV15 and TRBJ2-1, with D unresolved. Germline V gene data show CDR1 as LNHNV and CDR2 as YYDKDF (reference sequence). This CDR3 is built from 17 residues. V was shortened by 0 bases and J by 0 bases, with 12 bases between the two germline ends. The CDR3 sequence is CATSRDLTTSSYNEQFF. The CDR3 DNA is TGTGCCACCAGCAGAGATCTAACCACCAGCTCCTACAATGAGCAGTTCTTC.

The genes are TRBV7-2 and TRBJ1-2; weak D call: TRBD1 (6 bases). CDR3 size: 13 residues. Per germline, CDR1 SGHTA and CDR2 FQGNSA. V lost 5 bases, J lost 6 bases, and 13 bases lay in between. CDR3 bases: TGTGCCAGCAGCCCCCCGCAGGGGCATGGCTACACCTTC. Translated: CASSPPQGHGYTF. Drawing the rest from reference TRBV7-2 and TRBJ1-2, the complete variable domain is GAGVSQSPSNKVTEKGKDVELRCDPISGHTALYWYRQSLGQGLEFLIYFQGNSAPDKSGLPSDRFSAERTGGSVSTLTIQRTQQEDSAVYLCASSPPQGHGYTFGSGTRLTVV.

The rearrangement links TRBV19 to TRBJ2-5, with 10 nucleotides matching TRBD1. The ends lost 6 bases at V and 7 bases at J; junction bases unmatched: 5. Per germline, CDR1 LNHDA and CDR2 SQIVND (reference sequence). This CDR3 has 13 amino acids. CDR3 in amino acids: CASSPGTGVTQYF. DNA of the CDR3: TGTGCCAGTAGCCCCGGGACAGGGGTGACCCAGTACTTC.

The CDR3 reads CASSCGRFTTYEQYF. For the CDR3, the DNA is TGTGCCAGCAGCTGCGGGCGGTTCACTACCTACGAGCAGTACTTC. The chain couples TRBV21-1 to TRBJ2-7; the D segment call TRBD2 is taken from the table without a DNA check. TRBV21-1 is described as a pseudogene. This CDR3 has 15 residues.

The rearrangement joins TRBV9 to TRBJ2-2; 12 positions agree with TRBD1. CDR1 SGDLS and CDR2 YYNGEE come from the germline V gene. V shed 4 bases and J 6 bases; nucleotides not matched to a gene: 10. The CDR3 length is 17 residues. CDR3 coding DNA: TGTGCCAGCAGCCCGCGATTGGGACAGGGGGCGTCCGGGGAGCTGTTTTTT. Residues: CASSPRLGQGASGELFF. Drawing the rest from reference TRBV9 and TRBJ2-2, the complete variable domain is DSGVTQTPKHLITATGQRVTLRCSPRSGDLSVYWYQQSLDQGLQFLIQYYNGEERAKGNILERFSAQQFPDLHSELNLSSLELGDSALYFCASSPRLGQGASGELFFGEGSRLTVL.

V gene TRBV4-3 combines with J gene TRBJ2-3; D gene ambiguous. V was pared by 4 bases and J by 6 bases, with 14 bases between. The CDR3 covers 14 residues. The germline gives CDR1 LGHNA, CDR2 YSLEER. The CDR3 reads CASSRRRVSDTQYF. The DNA of the CDR3 is TGCGCCAGCAGCCGACGTAGGGTTTCGGATACGCAGTATTTT.

This chain links TRBV5-1 with TRBJ2-5, with no clear D. The germline V and J ends were trimmed by 0 bases and 1 base, with 4 bases remaining between them. The CDR3 spans 13 residues. Germline-derived CDR1 and CDR2 are SGHRS and YFSETQ. CDR3: CASSLGSQETQYF. CDR3 DNA sequence: TGCGCCAGCAGCTTGGGCAGCCAAGAGACCCAGTACTTC.

V usage is TRBV5-4 and J usage is TRBJ2-2; D is perhaps TRBD1 or TRBD2 (7 bases each). The CDR3 has 15 residues. The V and J ends lost 5 bases and 7 bases respectively, with 18 bases between them. The V gene's germline CDR1 is SGHNT and CDR2 YYREEE (reference sequence). The CDR3 sequence is CASRPRTGEGGELFF. In DNA, the CDR3 is TGTGCCAGCAGGCCTAGAACAGGGGAGGGCGGGGAGCTGTTTTTT.

The chain carries TRBV2 and TRBJ2-3; 7 nucleotides match TRBD1. In germline, CDR1 is SNHLY, CDR2 FYNNEI. The CDR3 contains 14 residues. V trimming: 3 bases; J trimming: 2 bases; junction bases outside the gene matches: 2. CDR3 in DNA: TGTGCCAGCAGTGATAGGGGGCTCACAGATACGCAGTATTTT. Protein product: CASSDRGLTDTQYF.

The V gene is TRBV7-6, the J gene TRBJ2-5, with a tentative D call TRBD1 (5 bases). V shed 5 bases and J shed 1 base, with 8 bases lying between them. From germline, CDR1 is SGHVS and CDR2 FNYEAQ. The length of the CDR3 is 13 residues. This CDR3 is CASSTGSQETQYF. CDR3 coding DNA: TGTGCCAGCAGCACAGGTAGCCAAGAGACCCAGTACTTC.

The chain combines TRBV13 with TRBJ2-3; 13 bases align to TRBD2. Per germline, CDR1 PRHDT and CDR2 FYEKMQ (reference sequence). The length of the CDR3 is 19 residues. The V gene end was trimmed by 5 bases and the J gene end by 0 bases; junction bases not matched to a gene: 11. CDR3: CASSPGLAGVHPSTDTQYF. The CDR3 coding sequence is TGTGCCAGCAGCCCAGGACTAGCGGGAGTCCACCCAAGCACAGATACGCAGTATTTT.

The rearrangement uses TRBV10-3 and TRBJ1-5, with 7 bases lining up with TRBD1. Per the germline V gene, CDR1 is ENHRY and CDR2 is SYGVKD. The CDR3 consists of 16 residues. V gave up 3 bases and J gave up 2 bases; unmatched junction bases: 7. This chain's CDR3 is CAISDGTGTGNQPQHF. CDR3 DNA sequence: TGTGCCATCAGTGACGGAACCGGGACAGGCAATCAGCCCCAGCATTTT.

The gene calls are TRBV11-3 and TRBJ2-1, with TRBD2 matching over 16 bases. The junction had 8 bases not matched to a gene; V was cut back by 1 base and J by 5 bases. The CDR3 contains 19 residues. CDR1 and CDR2 from the germline V gene are SGHNT and YENEEA. The CDR3 loop is CASSLVGTSGGAGNNEQFF. The CDR3 DNA reads as TGTGCCAGCAGCTTAGTCGGGACTAGCGGGGGGGCAGGAAACAATGAGCAGTTCTTC.

This chain links TRBV7-2 with TRBJ1-2; possibly TRBD1 for D (5 bases). The CDR3 is 13 residues long. Trimming left V 2 bases short and J 7 bases short, with 11 bases between. The V gene's germline CDR1 is SGHTA and CDR2 FQGNSA. CDR3 residues: CASSLSREGGYTF. CDR3 sequence (DNA): TGTGCCAGCAGCTTAAGCAGGGAGGGTGGCTACACCTTC.

The genes are TRBV7-6 and TRBJ2-3; 12 nucleotides line up with TRBD2. The germline V gene encodes CDR1 SGHVS and CDR2 FNYEAQ. There are 15 residues in the CDR3. The ends lost 4 bases at V and 6 bases at J; junction bases unmatched: 5. CDR3 region: CASSSRLAGVDTQYF. CDR3 DNA: TGTGCCAGCAGCTCCCGACTAGCGGGAGTCGATACGCAGTATTTT.

V is TRBV19 and J is TRBJ1-1, with a weak D call TRBD1 (6 bases). Germline values: CDR1 LNHDA, CDR2 SQIVND (reference sequence). The length of the CDR3 is 14 residues. V lost 4 bases, J lost 1 base, and 10 bases lay in between. The CDR3 DNA reads TGTGCCAGTAGTAAACGGACAGAGAACACTGAAGCTTTCTTT. It yields the protein CASSKRTENTEAFF.

This chain uses TRBV6-1 with TRBJ2-7; the D is unclear. The length of the CDR3 is 13 residues. V lost 8 bases, J lost 6 bases, and 17 bases lay in between. Germline assignment: CDR1 MNHNS and CDR2 SASEGT. The CDR3 is CASGPTRVGEQYF. The DNA for the CDR3 is TGTGCCAGCGGCCCGACACGGGTTGGCGAGCAGTACTTC.

The V call is TRBV28, the J call TRBJ2-7; 11 nucleotides agree with TRBD1. From germline, CDR1 is MDHEN and CDR2 SYDVKM. The CDR3 totals 15 residues. Trimming at V came to 1 base and at J to 7 bases, leaving 6 bases not matched to a gene. Written as DNA, the CDR3 is TGTGCCAGCAGTTTATCGGACAGGGGGCTCGGGGAGCAGTACTTC. It is translated as CASSLSDRGLGEQYF.

This clone has a handful of counts. V and J are TRBV7-9 and TRBJ1-2; 10 bases are a match to TRBD1. The CDR3 contains 15 residues. The trim removed 4 bases at V and 6 bases at J, leaving 8 bases unmatched. Germline V gene lookup returns CDR1 SEHNR and CDR2 FQNEAQ (reference sequence). The CDR3 region has the DNA TGTGCCAGCAGCTCCCGGGACAGGGGATGGGATGGCTACACCTTC. Translated: CASSSRDRGWDGYTF.

This clone occurred a few times. The V gene is TRBV30, the J gene TRBJ1-5; D ambiguous. This CDR3 has 12 residues. The germline V and J ends were trimmed by 3 bases and 4 bases, with 7 bases remaining between them. Germline CDR1 and CDR2: GTSNPN and SVGIG (reference sequence). The CDR3 DNA reads TGTGCCTGGAGCTCCTGGAATCAGCCCCAGCATTTT. Encoded protein: CAWSSWNQPQHF.

The V gene is TRBV7-9, the J gene TRBJ1-6; TRBD1 is a possible D gene (5 bases). With 5 bases removed from V and 9 bases from J, the gap between germline ends came to 14 bases. CDR3 length: 14 amino acids. Germline-derived CDR1 and CDR2 are SEHNR and FQNEAQ (reference sequence). CDR3 nucleotide sequence: TGTGCCAGCAGCGGGGACGGAGGCAGTTCACCCCTCCACTTT. Translation gives CASSGDGGSSPLHF.

As regards this clone: At one of its ends the junction is not consistent with the germline gene, which may arise from a read error. V and J are TRBV7-2 and TRBJ2-5; no reliable D call. Germline loops: CDR1 SGHTA, CDR2 FQGNSA. The CDR3 is 11 amino acids. The CDR3 protein is CASSLLLGLDF. The CDR3 coding sequence is TGTGCCAGCAGCTTATTGTTAGGTTTGGACTTC.

The gene calls are TRBV6-4 and TRBJ2-3; D unclear. V was cut by 9 bases and J by 1 base, with 14 bases left in between. CDR1 is MRHNA, CDR2 SNTAGT, per germline. CDR3 length: 14 residues. The CDR3 region has the DNA TGTGCCAGAGGGCCACGTGGAGGCACAGATACGCAGTATTTT. This translates into CARGPRGGTDTQYF.

The rearrangement links TRBV6-4 to TRBJ2-3, with 13 bases that match TRBD2. The CDR3 consists of 15 residues. V dropped 4 bases and J dropped 6; count of bases not matched to a gene: 4. Germline CDR1 reads MRHNA; CDR2 reads SNTAGT. Here the CDR3 reads CASSATSGGSDTQYF. As DNA, the CDR3 is TGTGCCAGCAGTGCGACTAGCGGGGGGTCGGATACGCAGTATTTT.

The DNA for the CDR3 is TGTGCCAGCAGTTACTTCGGGGACACTGAAGCTTTCTTT. Translating gives CASSYFGDTEAFF. The V gene is TRBV6-5, the J gene TRBJ1-1; D not certain. The V gene lost 1 base and the J gene lost 3 bases, with 6 bases spanning the gap. The CDR3 length is 13 residues. Germline CDR1 and CDR2: MNHEY and SVGAGI.